The 22 T cell receptor beta chains in this list originate from one sample, sequenced in a study of T cell responses to AZD1222 COVID-19 vaccine. Clones were read by immunoSEQ multiplex PCR, and TCRdb kept only the in-frame ones, dropping some. The profile covers around 150,000 clones, with around 91% appearing a single time and 5% taken by the ten largest. Sequenced material: peripheral blood, taken on day 0 of AZD1222 vaccination. These receptors came from an adult in good health.

Note on this clone: A junction end diverges from the germline sequence, so it may reflect a read error. V usage is TRBV5-1 and J usage is TRBJ2-3; D is undetermined. Germline V lookup: CDR1 SGHRS, CDR2 YFSETQ. This CDR3 is built from 15 residues. The CDR3 sequence is CANSPGGLREDTQYF. The CDR3 coding sequence is TGCGCCAACAGCCCCGGTGGCCTAAGGGAAGATACGCAGTATTTT.

V and J are TRBV6-5 and TRBJ1-4; D is unresolved. Germline CDR1 and CDR2: MNHEY and SVGAGI. This CDR3 has 15 residues. V was trimmed by 0 bases and J by 3 bases, leaving 8 bases between them. The CDR3 region has the DNA TGTGCCAGCAGTTACTCGATGGTATCTAATGAAAAACTGTTTTTT. Translated: CASSYSMVSNEKLFF.

J is TRBJ1-3 and V is TRBV27; D gene uncertain. The CDR3 spans 13 residues. V was cut by 8 bases and J by 7 bases, with 15 bases left in between. CDR1 and CDR2 (germline): MNHEY, SMNVEV (reference sequence). CDR3 nucleotide sequence: TGTGCCAGCCGAGCCTGGGATGGGAACACCATATATTTT. This codes for CASRAWDGNTIYF.

The chain links TRBV18 to TRBJ1-3, with TRBD1 matching over 7 bases. The V and J ends lost 3 bases and 4 bases, in that order; junction bases with no gene match: 6. The CDR3 is 15 amino acids. Germline V gene sequence: CDR1 KGHSH, CDR2 LQKENI. The CDR3 DNA reads as TGTGCCAGCTCACCGGCGGCGGGACAGGGAAACACCATATATTTT. Its protein is CASSPAAGQGNTIYF.

This clone was seen a single time. The chain couples TRBV7-3 to TRBJ1-5, with 7 bases matching TRBD1. The CDR3 extends over 14 amino acids. The V segment lost 5 bases and the J segment 3 bases; nucleotides outside the gene matches: 4. Germline V gene sequence: CDR1 SGHTA, CDR2 FQGTGA. Here the CDR3 reads CASSPTGPNQPQHF. The CDR3 nucleotides read TGTGCCAGCAGCCCGACAGGGCCCAATCAGCCCCAGCATTTT.

The J gene is TRBJ2-6, the V gene TRBV7-3; 9 bases match TRBD2. The V gene's germline CDR1 is SGHTA and CDR2 FQGTGA. There are 17 residues in the CDR3. Trimming removed 6 bases from V and 0 bases from J; junction bases left unmatched: 6. CDR3 loop: CASSLSGSLSGANVLTF. The CDR3 nucleotides are TGTGCCAGCAGTCTTAGCGGGAGTCTCTCTGGGGCCAACGTCCTGACTTTC.

This rearrangement joins TRBV12-3 or TRBV12-4 to TRBJ2-2, with D unresolved. The CDR3 has 13 residues. V gave up 5 bases and J gave up 6 bases, with 10 bases separating them. The CDR3 reads CASSPRVAGELFF. The CDR3 DNA sequence: TGTGCCAGCAGTCCTCGGGTGGCCGGGGAGCTGTTTTTT.

The J gene is TRBJ2-7, the V gene TRBV9; maybe TRBD1 (5 bases). Germline lookup yields CDR1 SGDLS and CDR2 YYNGEE. The CDR3 has 18 residues. V was trimmed by 3 bases and J by 6 bases, leaving 28 bases between them. CDR3 sequence reads: CASSEGQGVGRPLGEQYF. The CDR3 bases are TGTGCCAGCAGCGAAGGGCAAGGGGTTGGCAGACCCCTTGGCGAGCAGTACTTC.

V is TRBV13 and J is TRBJ2-7, with D perhaps matching TRBD2 (6 bases). The CDR3 covers 13 residues. The V gene lost 6 bases and the J gene lost 2 bases, with 11 bases spanning the gap. Germline-derived CDR1 and CDR2 are PRHDT and FYEKMQ (reference sequence). The CDR3 region is CASSGRGTYEQYF. The DNA for the CDR3 is TGTGCCAGCAGTGGGCGGGGTACCTACGAGCAGTACTTC.

The sample holds one count of this clone. The rearrangement joins TRBV18 to TRBJ1-2; 9 positions agree with TRBD1. V shed 4 bases, J shed 0 bases, and the junction held 3 bases outside the gene matches. Germline V gene sequence: CDR1 KGHSH, CDR2 LQKENI. This CDR3 region has 15 residues. CDR3 sequence: CASSLRDRANYGYTF. The CDR3 coding sequence is TGTGCCAGCTCACTCCGGGACAGGGCTAACTATGGCTACACCTTC.

The rearrangement joins TRBV4-3 to TRBJ2-3; tentatively, D is TRBD1 (6 bases). The CDR3 sequence is 15 residues long. Germline CDR1 reads LGHNA; CDR2 reads YSLEER. Trimming took off 1 base at V and 2 bases at J, with 10 bases between the two ends. The CDR3 bases are TGCGCCAGCAGCCAAGCCCGGACAGCCACAGATACGCAGTATTTT. Protein product: CASSQARTATDTQYF.

This rearrangement joins TRBV10-2 to TRBJ2-1; D might be TRBD1 (5 bases). The CDR3 has 11 residues. Germline loops: CDR1 WSHSY, CDR2 SAAADI. Trimming shortened V by 6 bases and J by 8 bases, and 8 bases separated the two germline ends. The CDR3 nucleotides are TGCGCCAGCAGGCAGGGTGATGAGCAGTTCTTC. Translated: CASRQGDEQFF.

The chain carries TRBV19 and TRBJ1-5; D not resolved. The CDR3 is 16 residues long. Trimming removed 1 base from V and 5 bases from J, with 15 bases in between. Germline CDR1 reads LNHDA; CDR2 reads SQIVND (reference sequence). The CDR3 coding sequence is TGTGCCAGTAGTATAGCACCAGGCCGATTGGATCAGCCCCAGCATTTT. Amino acids: CASSIAPGRLDQPQHF.

V usage is TRBV29-1 and J usage is TRBJ2-1; D remains unclear. From germline, CDR1 is SQVTM and CDR2 ANQGSEA. CDR3 length equals 12 residues. Trimming took off 4 bases at V and 6 bases at J, with 10 bases between the two ends. CDR3 sequence: CSVAQAPNEQFF. The CDR3 nucleotides are TGCAGCGTTGCGCAGGCGCCCAATGAGCAGTTCTTC.

This rearrangement joins TRBV9 to TRBJ2-1, with 8 bases matching TRBD2. The CDR3 spans 16 residues. The germline V gene encodes CDR1 SGDLS and CDR2 YYNGEE. With 4 bases clipped from V and 5 bases from J, the junction kept 11 bases outside the gene matches. CDR3: CASSHRSGGANNEQFF. In nucleotides, the CDR3 is TGTGCCAGCAGCCATAGGAGCGGGGGTGCTAACAATGAGCAGTTCTTC.

The chain carries TRBV7-9 and TRBJ2-2; D gene unclear. This CDR3 comprises 13 residues. Germline-derived CDR1 and CDR2 are SEHNR and FQNEAQ (reference sequence). Trimming took 2 bases from V and 5 from J, leaving 6 bases between them. The CDR3 DNA reads as TGTGCCAGCAGCTTATGGAGTACCGGGGAGCTGTTTTTT. It translates to CASSLWSTGELFF. The variable domain in full, with the rest retrieved from reference TRBV7-9 and TRBJ2-2, is DTGVSQNPRHKITKRGQNVTFRCDPISEHNRLYWYRQTLGQGPEFLTYFQNEAQLEKSRLLSDRFSAERPKGSFSTLEIQRTEQGDSAMYLCASSLWSTGELFFGEGSRLTVL.

The chain is built from TRBV6-6 and TRBJ2-1; the D is unclear. Germline CDR1 reads MNHNY; CDR2 reads SVGAGI (reference sequence). Trimming left V 7 bases short and J 7 bases short, with 8 bases between. The CDR3 is made up of 11 amino acids. DNA of the CDR3: TGTGCCAGCAACCGAGATAATGAGCAGTTCTTC. This translates into CASNRDNEQFF.

The chain recombines TRBV3-1 (or the pseudogene TRBV3-2) with TRBJ1-1, with a tentative D call TRBD1 (6 bases). Germline-derived CDR1 and CDR2 are LGHDT and YNNKEL (reference sequence). Trimming cost V 5 bases and J 0 bases, with 19 bases left between them. CDR3 size: 17 residues. This CDR3 reads CASSLGGSFYLNTEAFF. For the CDR3, the DNA is TGTGCCAGCAGCTTAGGGGGATCATTCTACTTGAACACTGAAGCTTTCTTT.

The chain carries TRBV27 and TRBJ1-2; 10 bases are a match to TRBD1. The germline gives CDR1 MNHEY, CDR2 SMNVEV (reference sequence). Trimming cost V 5 bases and J 4 bases; bases outside gene matches: 4. This CDR3 has 14 residues. This CDR3 reads CASSPRQGAYGYTF. CDR3 coding DNA: TGTGCCAGCAGTCCGCGACAGGGGGCCTATGGCTACACCTTC.

The chain uses TRBV12-3 or TRBV12-4 and TRBJ1-6; unclear D gene. The CDR3 sequence is 13 residues long. Trimming removed 6 bases at V and 7 bases at J, with 10 bases between. This chain's CDR3 is CASSPLRNSPLHF. CDR3 nucleotides: TGTGCCAGCAGCCCTCTTAGGAATTCACCCCTCCACTTT.

The gene calls are TRBV18 and TRBJ2-2; D ambiguous. The CDR3 runs 15 residues. Trimming left V 2 bases short and J 4 bases short, with 11 bases between. Germline lookup yields CDR1 KGHSH and CDR2 LQKENI. CDR3 DNA: TGTGCCAGCTCACCAATCGAGGAGATCACCGGGGAGCTGTTTTTT. The encoded protein is CASSPIEEITGELFF.

The rearrangement uses TRBV19 and TRBJ1-5; TRBD1 agrees at 8 bases. The J segment lost 6 bases and the V segment lost 5 bases, leaving 9 bases of the junction unmatched. Germline V gene data show CDR1 as LNHDA and CDR2 as SQIVND (reference sequence). The CDR3 contains 15 residues. In nucleotides, the CDR3 is TGTGCCAGTAGTCGAGGACAGGGACTCGCTCAGCCCCAGCATTTT. It is translated as CASSRGQGLAQPQHF.